One and the same sample provided the 29 T cell receptor beta chains below, sequenced in a study of blood T cell repertoires in COVID-19. The method was immunoSEQ multiplex PCR; TCRdb's version includes in-frame clones alone and lacks a portion of them. This table has fewer than 150,000 clones, 75% to 90% appearing once. The sample taken for sequencing was peripheral blood. Source of these receptors: a woman older than 75 with acute or convalescent COVID-19.

The chain carries TRBV6-1 and TRBJ2-7; possible D gene TRBD2, 5 bases. Germline CDR1 and CDR2: MNHNS and SASEGT. V dropped 1 base and J dropped 0 bases, with 10 bases sitting between them. The CDR3 has 15 amino acids. CDR3 amino acids: CASSEGRVSSYEQYF. The CDR3, as DNA: TGTGCCAGCAGTGAAGGGCGGGTATCCTCCTACGAGCAGTACTTC.

The DNA for the CDR3 is TGCGCCAGCAGCCAACAACCGGGACTAGCGGGGGGGCTAGTCACCTACGAGCAGTACTTC. This sequence encodes CASSQQPGLAGGLVTYEQYF. This chain joins TRBV4-1 and TRBJ2-7; 16 nucleotides align to TRBD2. CDR1 and CDR2 (germline): MGHRA, YSYEKL. This CDR3 comprises 20 residues. Losses at the gene ends were 2 bases for V and 2 bases for J; bases not matched to a gene: 12.

The chain employs TRBV2 and TRBJ2-7; D is ambiguous. Germline CDR1 and CDR2: SNHLY and FYNNEI. V was trimmed by 6 bases and J by 3 bases, leaving 12 bases between them. The CDR3 is 13 residues long. The CDR3 reads CASRRNGIYEQYF. The CDR3 region has the DNA TGTGCCAGCAGGAGGAATGGAATCTACGAGCAGTACTTC.

The V gene is TRBV5-6, the J gene TRBJ1-2; 11 bases map to TRBD1. The CDR3 covers 15 residues. Germline loops: CDR1 SGHDT, CDR2 YYEEEE. V shed 6 bases, J shed 7 bases, and the junction held 11 bases outside the gene matches. This chain's CDR3 is CASTLLGQGARGYTF. CDR3 DNA sequence: TGTGCCAGCACCTTATTAGGACAGGGGGCGCGTGGCTACACCTTC.

V is TRBV2 and J is TRBJ2-5; TRBD1 is a possible D gene (5 bases). This CDR3 contains 13 residues. The V gene lost 8 bases and the J gene lost 5 bases, with 15 bases spanning the gap. Germline V gives CDR1 SNHLY, CDR2 FYNNEI. CDR3 DNA sequence: TGTGCCAGCGGAAGAAGGGGCGATGAGACCCAGTACTTC. It is translated as CASGRRGDETQYF. The complete variable domain, with remaining parts taken from reference TRBV2 and TRBJ2-5, reads EPEVTQTPSHQVTQMGQEVILRCVPISNHLYFYWYRQILGQKVEFLVSFYNNEISEKSEIFDDQFSVERPDGSNFTLKIRSTKLEDSAMYFCASGRRGDETQYFGPGTRLLVL.

The rearrangement joins TRBV5-5 to TRBJ1-3; maybe TRBD1 (5 bases). Deletions cut 0 bases from V and 4 bases from J, with 8 bases between. In germline, CDR1 is SGHKS, CDR2 YYEKEE (reference sequence). The CDR3 totals 14 residues. CDR3 sequence reads: CASSLVGGGNTIYF. DNA for the CDR3: TGTGCCAGCAGCTTGGTCGGGGGAGGAAACACCATATATTTT.

The CDR3 coding sequence is TGTGCCAGCAGCTCGGGACTAGCGAACACCGGGGAGCTGTTTTTT. This gives the protein CASSSGLANTGELFF. V gene TRBV7-9 combines with J gene TRBJ2-2; 8 bases align to TRBD2. With V trimmed by 4 bases and J by 0 bases, 1 base remained unmatched. Germline V lookup: CDR1 SEHNR, CDR2 FQNEAQ (reference sequence). The CDR3 length is 15 residues.

This rearrangement joins TRBV19 to TRBJ1-1, with 10 bases that match TRBD1. There are 15 residues in the CDR3. Germline V gene data show CDR1 as LNHDA and CDR2 as SQIVND (reference sequence). V shed 5 bases and J 4 bases; nucleotides not matched to a gene: 7. The CDR3 sequence is CASSPLDRGATEAFF. The CDR3 region has the DNA TGTGCCAGTAGTCCCTTGGACAGGGGGGCCACTGAAGCTTTCTTT.

The chain couples TRBV19 to TRBJ2-1, with 9 bases lining up with TRBD2. Germline lookup yields CDR1 LNHDA and CDR2 SQIVND (reference sequence). There are 16 residues in the CDR3. V trimming: 3 bases; J trimming: 9 bases; junction bases outside the gene matches: 12. The CDR3 sequence is CASSIGPAGGPVEQFF. DNA of the CDR3: TGTGCCAGTAGTATTGGCCCCGCGGGGGGGCCGGTTGAGCAGTTCTTC.

This clone was seen a handful of times. V and J are TRBV27 and TRBJ1-2; D is perhaps TRBD1 (6 bases). With 4 bases removed from V and 2 bases from J, the gap between germline ends came to 8 bases. This CDR3 has 13 residues. In germline, CDR1 is MNHEY, CDR2 SMNVEV (reference sequence). CDR3 coding DNA: TGTGCCAGCAGTTACAGGGCAAACTATGGCTACACCTTC. It specifies CASSYRANYGYTF.

The chain couples TRBV29-1 to TRBJ2-6, with 7 positions matching TRBD1. From germline, CDR1 is SQVTM and CDR2 ANQGSEA. Trimming at V came to 7 bases and at J to 0 bases, leaving 9 bases not matched to a gene. This CDR3 is built from 16 residues. The DNA for the CDR3 is TGCAGCGAGGAACGGGACAGAAGCTCTGGGGCCAACGTCCTGACTTTC. Translation gives CSEERDRSSGANVLTF. Complete variable domain (other parts from reference TRBV29-1 and TRBJ2-6): SAVISQKPSRDICQRGTSLTIQCQVDSQVTMMFWYRQQPGQSLTLIATANQGSEATYESGFVIDKFPISRPNLTFSTLTVSNMSPEDSSIYLCSEERDRSSGANVLTFGAGSRLTVL.

The chain joins TRBV7-9 to TRBJ1-1, with a weak D call TRBD1 (6 bases). The V gene's germline CDR1 is SEHNR and CDR2 FQNEAQ (reference sequence). Trimming pared 5 bases from V and 2 bases from J, leaving 9 bases between. The CDR3 has 13 amino acids. The CDR3 spells CASSTGTNTEAFF. CDR3 coding DNA: TGTGCCAGCAGCACCGGGACAAACACTGAAGCTTTCTTT.

The chain uses TRBV7-9 and TRBJ1-2; D is unclear. The V gene's germline CDR1 is SEHNR and CDR2 FQNEAQ (reference sequence). The CDR3 loop spans 12 amino acids. Trimming removed 1 base from V and 8 bases from J, with 8 bases in between. The CDR3 DNA follows: TGTGCCAGCAGCTTAGAGGCGGGAGGCTACACCTTC. It codes for CASSLEAGGYTF.

The genes are TRBV5-6 and TRBJ1-4; possibly TRBD1 for D (6 bases). Germline V gene lookup returns CDR1 SGHDT and CDR2 YYEEEE. V was trimmed by 3 bases and J by 5 bases, leaving 14 bases between them. This CDR3 contains 15 residues. The CDR3 DNA is TGTGCCAGCAGCTCCTACAGGGAAAGCAATGAAAAACTGTTTTTT. It translates to CASSSYRESNEKLFF.

The chain employs TRBV5-4 and TRBJ2-3; the match to TRBD2 covers 7 bases. The CDR3 has 15 residues. Looked up from germline, CDR1 is SGHNT and CDR2 is YYREEE (reference sequence). V shed 4 bases, J shed 0 bases, and the junction held 5 bases outside the gene matches. The CDR3 reads CASSVGGTSTDTQYF. DNA for the CDR3: TGTGCCAGCAGCGTCGGGGGGACTAGCACAGATACGCAGTATTTT.

The chain employs TRBV11-2 and TRBJ1-4, with 8 nucleotides matching TRBD1. Germline lookup yields CDR1 SGHAT and CDR2 FQNNGV. Trimming took 5 bases from V and 3 from J; bases not matched to a gene: 2. There are 14 residues in the CDR3. The CDR3 protein is CASSATGANEKLFF. CDR3 sequence (DNA): TGTGCCAGCAGCGCGACAGGGGCTAATGAAAAACTGTTTTTT.

The chain joins TRBV12-5 to TRBJ1-6, with D possibly TRBD1 on 5 matching bases. Trimming took off 5 bases at V and 3 bases at J, with 17 bases between the two ends. The CDR3 extends over 17 amino acids. CDR1 and CDR2 (germline): LGHNT, FRNRAP. CDR3 in DNA: TGTGCTAGTGGTACCGTTGGGGGGGTTAGCTATAATTCACCCCTCCACTTT. It is translated as CASGTVGGVSYNSPLHF.

The chain recombines TRBV6-2 or TRBV6-3 with TRBJ1-3; D is perhaps TRBD1 (5 bases). V was pared by 2 bases and J by 0 bases, with 8 bases between. The CDR3 runs 15 residues. CDR1 is MNHEY, CDR2 SVGEGT, per germline. CDR3 region: CASSYGGTSGNTIYF. As DNA, the CDR3 is TGTGCCAGCAGTTACGGCGGGACCTCTGGAAACACCATATATTTT.

The chain combines TRBV19 with TRBJ1-2; 7 positions match TRBD1. The length of the CDR3 is 14 residues. Germline V gene data show CDR1 as LNHDA and CDR2 as SQIVND (reference sequence). The trim removed 8 bases at V and 0 bases at J, leaving 6 bases unmatched. The CDR3: CASSPGGPNYGYTF. The CDR3 DNA follows: TGTGCCAGTTCACCAGGGGGACCTAACTATGGCTACACCTTC.

The chain is built from TRBV19 and TRBJ1-2, with TRBD1 as a possible D gene (6 bases). V lost 4 bases to trimming and J lost 3 bases, with 12 bases between them. Germline CDR1 is LNHDA and CDR2 is SQIVND (reference sequence). This CDR3 region has 14 residues. CDR3 loop: CASSKGRGDYGYTF. CDR3 in DNA: TGTGCCAGTAGTAAAGGCAGGGGAGACTATGGCTACACCTTC.

This chain joins TRBV12-3 or TRBV12-4 and TRBJ1-5; the match to TRBD1 covers 7 bases. J lost 6 bases, V lost 5 bases, and 1 base had no gene match. The CDR3 is 12 residues long. The CDR3 spells CASSTGVQPQHF. DNA of the CDR3: TGTGCCAGCAGTACAGGGGTTCAGCCCCAGCATTTT.

The CDR3: CASSLEKGGYGYTF. The CDR3 nucleotides are TGTGCCAGCAGCTTAGAGAAAGGAGGATATGGCTACACCTTC. The chain employs TRBV7-2 and TRBJ1-2; D ambiguous. Germline-derived CDR1 and CDR2 are SGHTA and FQGNSA. The V and J ends lost 1 base and 5 bases respectively, with 11 bases between them. The CDR3 extends over 14 amino acids.

The chain combines TRBV9 with TRBJ1-3; D remains ambiguous. CDR1 is SGDLS, CDR2 YYNGEE, per germline. V was pared by 0 bases and J by 3 bases, with 7 bases between. This CDR3 contains 14 residues. CDR3 amino acids: CASSVVSGGNTIYF. The CDR3 region has the DNA TGTGCCAGCAGCGTAGTTTCAGGTGGAAACACCATATATTTT.

The rearrangement uses TRBV5-8 and TRBJ1-1; 7 positions agree with TRBD1. This CDR3 is built from 15 residues. After removal of 0 bases from V and 4 bases from J, the junction contained 6 bases not matched to a gene. Germline V gene data show CDR1 as SGHTS and CDR2 as YDEGEE. CDR3 DNA: TGTGCCAGCAGCTTGGAGGGGGCAGCGGGCACTGAAGCTTTCTTT. This codes for CASSLEGAAGTEAFF.

This chain joins TRBV7-3 and TRBJ2-1, with TRBD1 matching 7 bases. CDR3 length: 15 residues. CDR1 SGHTA and CDR2 FQGTGA come from the germline V gene. J gave up 6 bases and V 5 bases, and 10 bases lay outside the gene matches. The CDR3 region has the DNA TGTGCCAGCAGCCAGGCCGGGACAGTAATCAATGAGCAGTTCTTC. This gives the protein CASSQAGTVINEQFF.

The V call is TRBV4-3, the J call TRBJ1-1; TRBD1 agrees at 8 bases. CDR1 LGHNA and CDR2 YSLEER come from the germline V gene. V lost 1 base, J lost 2 bases, and 6 bases stayed unmatched. The CDR3 length is 16 residues. The CDR3 protein is CASSQGEGQANTEAFF. CDR3 bases: TGCGCCAGCAGCCAAGGGGAGGGACAGGCAAACACTGAAGCTTTCTTT.

This chain links TRBV3-1 (or the pseudogene TRBV3-2) with TRBJ1-4, with D perhaps matching TRBD1 (5 bases). The CDR3 is 15 residues long. The V and J ends lost 0 bases and 8 bases respectively, with 13 bases between them. Germline CDR1 is LGHDT and CDR2 is YNNKEL (reference sequence). CDR3 sequence: CASSQDRGIQEKLFF. CDR3 sequence (DNA): TGTGCCAGCAGCCAAGATCGGGGGATACAGGAAAAACTGTTTTTT.

CDR3 sequence (DNA): TGTGCCAGCAGCTTTACCCCCTATTACACTGAAGCTTTCTTT. It is translated as CASSFTPYYTEAFF. The chain couples TRBV11-2 to TRBJ1-1; D unresolved. V was shortened by 3 bases and J by 3 bases, with 11 bases between the two germline ends. CDR3 size: 14 residues. Germline CDR1 is SGHAT and CDR2 is FQNNGV.

J is TRBJ2-1 and V is TRBV5-4; weak D call: TRBD2 (6 bases). The CDR3 spans 14 residues. V dropped 4 bases and J dropped 8 bases, with 16 bases sitting between them. Germline V gene data show CDR1 as SGHNT and CDR2 as YYREEE (reference sequence). The CDR3 coding sequence is TGTGCCAGCAGCGTGACTAGTAGGATCGATGAGCAGTTCTTC. It is translated as CASSVTSRIDEQFF.